This T cell receptor beta chain stems from a study of PD-L1 blockade in urothelial cancer. Across the study: Blood was evaluated 3 weeks (second dose) and 6 weeks after therapy began. The study's findings and limits: Durable benefit was linked to greater 3-week expansion of tumor-associated blood clones.

To note about this clone: The antigen is undetermined.

This CDR3 is built from 17 residues. The V segment lost 3 bases and the J segment 2 bases; nucleotides outside the gene matches: 5. The germline V gene encodes CDR1 LNHDA and CDR2 SQIVND (reference sequence). Sequenced by immunoSEQ multiplex PCR; TCRdb stores in-frame clones only, minus some. This table holds some 47,000 clones, around 82% found once. This specimen consisted of PBMCs, obtained around atezolizumab (anti-PD-L1) treatment. The TCR originated in a man between 65 and 85 years old with urothelial cancer. The rearrangement joins TRBV19 to TRBJ2-2; the match to TRBD2 covers 11 bases. The CDR3 here is CASSISGRASNTGELFF. The DNA of the CDR3 is TGTGCCAGTAGTATTAGCGGGAGGGCCAGCAACACCGGGGAGCTGTTTTTT.